This TCR beta chain was identified during a study of cytomegalovirus exposure and HLA in healthy donors. Study results and limitations: Per a later analysis, HLA-associated TCR beta chains showed more clonal expansion than other, equally common TCR beta chains.

This clone was picked up one time. Its antigen is unidentified. PCR amplification relied on 60 Vbeta primers (plus 13 Jbeta primers). The data were produced by immunoSEQ multiplex PCR, yet TCRdb's version contains in-frame clones alone and is incomplete. This sample has about 85,000 clones, with 60% to 80% found just once. Specimen: PBMCs. The source of this sequence is a woman aged 50 to 60 in good health and CMV-seropositive.

This chain's CDR3 is CASSLGRLAGKEQFF. CDR3 in DNA: TGTGCCAGCAGCTTAGGCCGACTAGCGGGAAAAGAGCAGTTCTTC. The chain carries TRBV13 and TRBJ2-1; 11 nucleotides agree with TRBD2. V trimming: 0 bases; J trimming: 10 bases; junction bases outside the gene matches: 5. This CDR3 comprises 15 residues. The germline gives CDR1 PRHDT, CDR2 FYEKMQ (reference sequence).